The next 21 T cell receptor beta chains were all read from a single sample in a study of T cells in Graves' hyperthyroidism and ophthalmopathy. Amplification yielded TCR beta CDR3 regions, with RNA transcripts as the source. During a first-round RT-PCR of the TCR CDR3, the HTBI primer set was used. One entry per CDR3 protein, called by TCRdb with MiXCR from the multiplex PCR reads. Of some 420,000 distinct CDR3 sequences listed, roughly an eighth are singletons. Sequenced input: blood. Every receptor here comes from a woman younger than 35 with Graves' hyperthyroidism.

This clonotype showed up many times. This chain links TRBV6-5 with TRBJ2-1; D might be TRBD2 (6 bases). The CDR3 consists of 15 residues. Deletions cut 2 bases from V and 7 bases from J, with 15 bases between. Germline CDR1 MNHEY, CDR2 SVGAGI. The CDR3 here is CASSYGAGKMNEQFF. In DNA form, the CDR3 reads TGTGCCAGCAGTTACGGGGCGGGAAAGATGAATGAGCAGTTCTTC.

The CDR3 sequence: CASRLSGVHEQYF. In nucleotides, the CDR3 is TGTGCCAGTAGACTATCAGGGGTGCACGAGCAGTACTTC. The rearrangement links TRBV27 to TRBJ2-7; perhaps TRBD1 as D (6 bases). The V gene's germline CDR1 is MNHEY and CDR2 SMNVEV (reference sequence). V was shortened by 9 bases and J by 5 bases, with 17 bases between the two germline ends. The CDR3 has 13 amino acids.

In this sample, this clonotype turned up many times. This chain connects TRBV6-1 to TRBJ1-5; 8 bases line up with TRBD1. CDR1 is MNHNS, CDR2 SASEGT, per germline. V lost 5 bases to trimming and J lost 0 bases; unmatched junction nucleotides: 3. CDR3 length equals 15 residues. DNA of the CDR3: TGTGCCAGCAGTTGGGACAGGTATAGCAATCAGCCCCAGCATTTT. Translated: CASSWDRYSNQPQHF.

This clonotype was seen ten or more times. CDR3 in amino acids: CASSLASYNQPQHF. The CDR3 bases are TGTGCCAGCAGCTTGGCTTCCTACAATCAGCCCCAGCATTTT. This chain joins TRBV5-6 and TRBJ1-5; D remains unclear. Germline CDR1 reads SGHDT; CDR2 reads YYEEEE. V lost 0 bases to trimming and J lost 3 bases, with 7 bases between them. The CDR3 covers 14 residues.

This clonotype came up many times. The chain employs TRBV12-3 or TRBV12-4 and TRBJ2-7; the D is unclear. The CDR3 has 14 residues. Between the trimmed V and J ends, which lost 4 bases and 0 bases, there was a span of 10 bases. CDR3 sequence: CASSSSVSSYEQYF. The DNA of the CDR3 is TGTGCCAGCAGTTCCTCGGTTAGCTCCTACGAGCAGTACTTC.

This clonotype was detected many times. The rearrangement links TRBV3-1 to TRBJ1-4; possible D gene TRBD1, 6 bases. Looked up from germline, CDR1 is LGHDT and CDR2 is YNNKEL (reference sequence). The germline V and J ends were trimmed by 0 bases and 3 bases, with 11 bases remaining between them. The CDR3 has 16 amino acids. DNA of the CDR3: TGTGCCAGCAGCCAAGACTGGGGGGCGGCTAATGAAAAACTGTTTTTT. Protein product: CASSQDWGAANEKLFF.

CDR3 nucleotide sequence: TGTGCCAGTAGTATGGTTCCAGGAGGAGGATACAATGAGCAGTTCTTC. This codes for CASSMVPGGGYNEQFF. This chain links TRBV19 with TRBJ2-1, with D maybe TRBD2 (5 bases). The CDR3 consists of 16 residues. V lost 3 bases, J lost 4 bases, and 16 bases lay in between. CDR1 is LNHDA, CDR2 SQIVND, per germline (reference sequence).

The sample holds a few counts of this clonotype. This rearrangement joins TRBV18 to TRBJ1-1; D gene uncertain. Deletions cut 2 bases from V and 1 base from J, with 11 bases between. The CDR3 runs 15 residues. CDR1 is KGHSH, CDR2 LQKENI, per germline. Here the CDR3 reads CASSPTYGENTEAFF. For the CDR3, the DNA is TGTGCCAGCTCACCAACTTACGGCGAGAACACTGAAGCTTTCTTT.

This sequence joins TRBV20-1 and TRBJ1-6; a weak D match, TRBD1 (6 bases). This CDR3 comprises 12 residues. V dropped 6 bases and J dropped 13 bases, with 16 bases sitting between them. Germline V gene lookup returns CDR1 DFQATT and CDR2 SNEGSKA (reference sequence). CDR3 protein: CSATPYRVPLHF. Written as DNA, the CDR3 is TGCAGTGCCACTCCATACAGGGTCCCCCTCCACTTT.

This clonotype was seen ten or more times. The rearrangement links TRBV20-1 to TRBJ2-5, with a possible D match to TRBD2 (5 bases). The length of the CDR3 is 14 residues. Trimming cost V 3 bases and J 3 bases, with 14 bases left between them. Per the germline V gene, CDR1 is DFQATT and CDR2 is SNEGSKA (reference sequence). The chain's CDR3 is CSARFGLIKETQYF. Here the CDR3 DNA reads TGCAGTGCTAGGTTCGGACTCATCAAAGAGACCCAGTACTTC.

The rearrangement links TRBV5-5 to TRBJ2-1; 15 positions agree with TRBD2. After removal of 3 bases from V and 14 bases from J, the junction contained 6 bases not matched to a gene. The germline V gene encodes CDR1 SGHKS and CDR2 YYEKEE (reference sequence). This CDR3 comprises 14 residues. Here the CDR3 DNA reads TGTGCCAGCAGCTACGGGACTAGCGGGAGGAGCGAGTTCTTC. Translating it yields CASSYGTSGRSEFF. The full variable domain, completed using reference TRBV5-5 and TRBJ2-1, is DAGVTQSPTHLIKTRGQQVTLRCSPISGHKSVSWYQQVLGQGPQFIFQYYEKEERGRGNFPDRFSARQFPNYSSELNVNALLLGDSALYLCASSYGTSGRSEFFGPGTRLTVL.

Concerning this clonotype itself: This may stem from a read error, because a much larger clone lies one nucleotide away. The chain couples TRBV5-1 to TRBJ2-3, with D possibly being TRBD2 (6 bases). This CDR3 has 13 residues. Germline V gene data show CDR1 as SGHRS and CDR2 as YFSETQ. CDR3 region: CASYFSGTGTQYF. The CDR3, as DNA: TGCGCCAGCTACTTTAGCGGCACAGGTACGCAGTATTTT.

J is TRBJ2-2 and V is TRBV7-9; D assignment may be TRBD1 or TRBD2 (6 bases each). Germline-derived CDR1 and CDR2 are SEHNR and FQNEAQ (reference sequence). V dropped 0 bases and J dropped 4 bases, with 15 bases sitting between them. The CDR3 runs 17 residues. The CDR3 bases are TGTGCCAGCAGCTTAGCGCTGGGGGGCGTTCGCACCGGGGAGCTGTTTTTT. This translates into CASSLALGGVRTGELFF.

Comments on this clonotype: Possible read error: a much larger clone is one base away. The chain uses TRBV11-2 and TRBJ2-7; 11 nucleotides line up with TRBD2. The V gene end was trimmed by 5 bases and the J gene end by 7 bases; junction bases not matched to a gene: 7. This CDR3 has 14 amino acids. The germline gives CDR1 SGHAT, CDR2 FQNNGV. DNA of the CDR3: TGTGCCAGCAGCCCACTAGCGGGAGTGAGTGAGCAGTACTTC. Encoded protein: CASSPLAGVSEQYF.

This clonotype came up many times. The V and J genes are TRBV7-8 and TRBJ2-5, with a weak D call TRBD1 (5 bases). The V gene lost 5 bases and the J gene lost 4 bases, with 11 bases spanning the gap. The length of the CDR3 is 13 residues. CDR1 and CDR2 from the germline V gene are SGHVS and FQNEAQ. For the CDR3, the DNA is TGTGCCAGCAGCCGCCTGCAGGGAGAGACCCAGTACTTC. Translation gives CASSRLQGETQYF. The full variable domain, in which reference TRBV7-8 and TRBJ2-5 provide the parts outside the CDR3, is GAGVSQSPRYKVAKRGQDVALRCDPISGHVSLFWYQQALGQGPEFLTYFQNEAQLDKSGLPSDRFFAERPEGSVSTLKIQRTQQEDSAVYLCASSRLQGETQYFGPGTRLLVL.

There are many counts of this clonotype. J is TRBJ2-5 and V is TRBV4-1; D is unresolved. V was cut by 3 bases and J by 2 bases, with 4 bases left in between. Germline values: CDR1 MGHRA, CDR2 YSYEKL. The CDR3 loop spans 12 amino acids. CDR3 sequence: CASSQPQETQYF. The CDR3 DNA sequence: TGCGCCAGCAGCCAGCCACAAGAGACCCAGTACTTC.

This clonotype was recorded at least ten times. The chain carries TRBV5-1 and TRBJ1-1; 9 nucleotides match TRBD1. In germline, CDR1 is SGHRS, CDR2 YFSETQ. V lost 5 bases to trimming and J lost 1 base; unmatched junction nucleotides: 3. The CDR3 extends over 14 amino acids. The CDR3 bases are TGCGCCAGCAGAACGGACAGGGGGAACACTGAAGCTTTCTTT. This codes for CASRTDRGNTEAFF.

The J gene is TRBJ2-2, the V gene TRBV19, with no clear D. The germline V and J ends were trimmed by 6 bases and 2 bases, with 7 bases remaining between them. This CDR3 spans 13 amino acids. Germline CDR1 and CDR2: LNHDA and SQIVND (reference sequence). CDR3 DNA sequence: TGTGCCAGTAGCGCTTTAAACACCGGGGAGCTGTTTTTT. This translates into CASSALNTGELFF.

This clonotype was counted at least ten times. The rearrangement joins TRBV29-1 to TRBJ1-1; D gene uncertain. The germline V and J ends were trimmed by 6 bases and 10 bases, with 12 bases remaining between them. The CDR3 length is 10 residues. CDR1 is SQVTM and CDR2 is ANQGSEA in the germline V gene. The CDR3 coding sequence is TGCAGCGTAGAGACCGGAGGAGCTTTCTTT. Amino acid sequence: CSVETGGAFF.

This clonotype was seen many times. The V and J genes are TRBV7-2 and TRBJ2-7; D is unclear. V was clipped by 6 bases and J by 2 bases, with 17 bases between them. The CDR3 is 15 residues long. Germline assignment: CDR1 SGHTA and CDR2 FQGNSA. The CDR3 region is CASRFGFQSAYEQYF. For the CDR3, the DNA is TGTGCCAGCAGGTTTGGTTTTCAGTCCGCCTACGAGCAGTACTTC.

This clonotype was seen many times. This rearrangement joins TRBV12-5 to TRBJ2-1; 7 nucleotides match TRBD1. The ends lost 7 bases at V and 5 bases at J; junction bases unmatched: 17. Germline-derived CDR1 and CDR2 are LGHNT and FRNRAP. The CDR3 extends over 17 amino acids. CDR3 DNA: TGTGCTAGTGAGGGTCCGAACCGGGACAGTTATAACAATGAGCAGTTCTTC. It specifies CASEGPNRDSYNNEQFF.